The rows below give T cell receptor beta chains drawn from one sample of a study of T cell changes during pregnancy in multiple sclerosis. Clones were sequenced by immunoSEQ multiplex PCR, and TCRdb holds only the in-frame ones, with some missing. The table lists around 80,000 clones, nearly 95% of them singletons, with more than 0.75% in the top ten. The sequenced sample was peripheral blood, obtained in the second trimester of pregnancy. The receptor set was obtained from a female donor in good health, enrolled as a control in a pregnancy study. The CDR3 runs from the conserved cysteine through the conserved F or W. Clone sizes are given selectively: once, few, many, or a class where the clone is expanded.

V	J	size	CDR3
TRBV28	TRBJ2-3	NA	CASSSLTVFSTDTQYF
TRBV9	TRBJ2-1	NA	CASSVEGGRGGAEQFF
TRBV5-8	TRBJ1-3	NA	CASSEGQVFYSGNTIYF
TRBV7-9	TRBJ2-3	NA	CASSLVRLASTDTQYF
TRBV7-2	TRBJ2-5	NA	CASSFNRGETQYF
TRBV7-9	TRBJ1-4	NA	CASSSSGIYEKLFF
TRBV15	TRBJ2-7	NA	CATSRDLQGGGYEQYF
TRBV27	TRBJ2-7	NA	CASSRQGGEQYF
TRBV29-1	TRBJ2-2	once	CSVATGSQKYTGELFF
TRBV2	TRBJ2-7	few	CASRSQAKYEQYF
TRBV28	TRBJ2-4	few	CASSFGGGGGIQYF
TRBV27	TRBJ2-1	NA	CASSPSLGQSYNEQFF
TRBV29-1	TRBJ2-7	NA	CSASGGIHYEQYF
TRBV2	TRBJ2-1	NA	CAGAGWLVSNEQFF
TRBV6-4	TRBJ1-2	NA	CASRAGTGGIYGYTF
TRBV12-1	TRBJ1-2	NA	CASSSHVREYYGYTF
TRBV2	TRBJ2-5	NA	CASSPGLQYQETQYF
TRBV28	TRBJ2-5	NA	CASHPYRVYQETQYF
TRBV5-1	TRBJ2-7	NA	CASGRDNSYEQYF
TRBV6-5	TRBJ2-5	NA	CASSQRGLEETQYF
TRBV7-2	TRBJ2-6	NA	CASSKEASGANVLTF
TRBV28	TRBJ1-2	NA	CASSEVDYGYTF
TRBV18	TRBJ1-5	few	CASSHEHSNQPQHF
TRBV21-1	TRBJ2-4	NA	CARDRGGKNIQYF
TRBV10-3	TRBJ2-7	few	CAISEGRDTYEQYF
TRBV5-5	TRBJ2-7	NA	CASSLEYGQIYEQYF
TRBV29-1	TRBJ1-1	NA	CSVTPQGALWDTEAFF
TRBV25-1	TRBJ2-1	few	CASSGTSGSTYNEQFF
TRBV7-9	TRBJ2-2	few	CASSNPTANTGELFF
TRBV28	TRBJ2-4	NA	CASRALESYF
TRBV2	TRBJ2-1	NA	CASTGRTSGRTYNEQFF
TRBV18	TRBJ2-1	NA	CASSLGGAYNEQFF
TRBV4-2	TRBJ2-7	NA	CASSQSDRGLSYEQYF
TRBV28	TRBJ2-7	once	CASREGQGSSYEQYF
TRBV11-2	TRBJ2-7	NA	CASSLLGGMEQYF
TRBV5-4	TRBJ1-4	NA	CASRPSEATNEKLFF
TRBV5-4	TRBJ2-7	NA	CASSLRQGAKYEQYF
TRBV5-1	TRBJ2-5	NA	CASSVGTSGRPEQETQYF
TRBV30	TRBJ2-7	NA	CAWSRDISYEQYF
TRBV11-3	TRBJ1-5	NA	CASSMEDLGTAYSNQPQHF
TRBV2	TRBJ1-5	NA	CASSGGQGWDQPQHF
TRBV5-4	TRBJ2-7	NA	CASSPTSGSSYEQYF
TRBV2	TRBJ1-1	NA	CARRPGTGNTEAFF
TRBV28	TRBJ2-7	few	CASTYSRGAYEQYF
TRBV19	TRBJ2-2	NA	CASRQGAVTGELFF
TRBV29-1	TRBJ1-5	NA	CSAASGGGNQPQHF
TRBV18	TRBJ2-7	NA	CASSTLGRYREQYF
TRBV6-5	TRBJ2-7	NA	CASTMGGGYSYEQYF
TRBV28	TRBJ2-4	NA	CASSIQPTGIDIQYF
TRBV5-1	TRBJ2-2	NA	CASSALAGGNTGELFF
TRBV27	TRBJ1-5	NA	CASSLSGGGQPQHF
TRBV19	TRBJ2-7	NA	CATKDSVASYEQYF